The text below deals with one T cell receptor (beta chain). Its antigen is not known. In germline, CDR1 is MNHNS, CDR2 SASEGT. The CDR3 has 16 residues. V dropped 6 bases and J dropped 2; count of bases not matched to a gene: 7. The record originates from a study of early T cells in non-severe SARS-CoV-2 infection. TCRdb redid the calling of the 5' RACE reads with MiXCR, one entry per CDR3 protein. This sample yields 83,000 or so distinct CDR3 sequences, of which over 9.5% are seen a single time; just over 8% belongs to the top ten. Broader study findings: Anti-spike CD8 responses were favored by VDJdb matching, which missed private and CD4 specificities.

Source: whole blood, taken at baseline. The sequence was obtained from an adult who was a healthcare worker with PCR-confirmed SARS-CoV-2 infection or an uninfected control (not recorded which). The V gene is TRBV6-1, the J gene TRBJ2-7; TRBD2 matches at 13 bases. CDR3 nucleotides: TGTGCCAGCAGCCCTGACACTAGCGGGAGGGCCTACGAGCAGTACTTC. Its translation: CASSPDTSGRAYEQYF.